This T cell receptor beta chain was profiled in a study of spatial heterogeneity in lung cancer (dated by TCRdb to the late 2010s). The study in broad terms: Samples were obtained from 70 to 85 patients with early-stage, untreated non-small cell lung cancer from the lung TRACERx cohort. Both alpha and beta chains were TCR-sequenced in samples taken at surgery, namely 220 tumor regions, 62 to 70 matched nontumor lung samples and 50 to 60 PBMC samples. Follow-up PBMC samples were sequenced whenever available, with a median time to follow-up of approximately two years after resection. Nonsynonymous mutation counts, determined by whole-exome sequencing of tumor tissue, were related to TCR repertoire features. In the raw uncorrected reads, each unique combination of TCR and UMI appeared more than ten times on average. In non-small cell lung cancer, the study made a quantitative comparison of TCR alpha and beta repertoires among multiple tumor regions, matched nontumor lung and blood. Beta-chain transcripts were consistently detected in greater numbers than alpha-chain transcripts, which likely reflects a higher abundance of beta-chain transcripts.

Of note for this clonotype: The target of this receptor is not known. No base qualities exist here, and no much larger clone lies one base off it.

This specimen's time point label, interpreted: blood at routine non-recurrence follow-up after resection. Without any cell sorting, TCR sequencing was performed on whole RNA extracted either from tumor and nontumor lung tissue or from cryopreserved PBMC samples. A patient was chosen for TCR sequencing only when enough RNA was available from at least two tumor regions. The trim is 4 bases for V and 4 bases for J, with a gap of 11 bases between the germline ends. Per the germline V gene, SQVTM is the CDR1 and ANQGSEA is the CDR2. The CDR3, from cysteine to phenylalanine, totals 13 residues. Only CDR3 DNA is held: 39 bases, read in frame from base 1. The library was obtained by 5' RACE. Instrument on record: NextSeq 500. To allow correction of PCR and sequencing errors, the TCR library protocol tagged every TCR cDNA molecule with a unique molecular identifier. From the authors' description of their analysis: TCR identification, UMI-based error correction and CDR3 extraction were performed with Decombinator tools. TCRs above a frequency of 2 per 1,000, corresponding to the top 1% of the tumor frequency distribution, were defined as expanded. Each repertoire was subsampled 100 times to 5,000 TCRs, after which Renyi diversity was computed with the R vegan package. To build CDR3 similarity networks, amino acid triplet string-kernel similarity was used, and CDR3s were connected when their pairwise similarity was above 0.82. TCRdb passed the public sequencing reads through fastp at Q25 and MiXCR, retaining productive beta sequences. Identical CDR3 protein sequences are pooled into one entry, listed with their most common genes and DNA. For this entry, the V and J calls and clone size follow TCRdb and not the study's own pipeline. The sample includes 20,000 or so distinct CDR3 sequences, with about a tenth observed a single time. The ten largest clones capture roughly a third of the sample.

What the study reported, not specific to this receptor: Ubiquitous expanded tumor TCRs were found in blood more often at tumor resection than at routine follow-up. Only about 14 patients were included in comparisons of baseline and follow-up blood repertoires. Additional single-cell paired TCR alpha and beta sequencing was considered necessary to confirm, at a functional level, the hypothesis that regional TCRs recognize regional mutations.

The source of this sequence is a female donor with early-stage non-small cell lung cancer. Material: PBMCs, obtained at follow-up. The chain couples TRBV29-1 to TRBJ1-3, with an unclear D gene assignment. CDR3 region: CSVGQASGNTIYF. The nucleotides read TGCAGCGTTGGTCAGGCATCCGGAAACACCATATATTTT.